This entry describes one T cell receptor beta chain. Its antigen is currently unknown. This entry is derived from a study of shared clonotypes between healthy human individuals. Findings and limits, study-wide: Non-shared clonotypes had lower generation probabilities than those shared by all four donors. The naive CD4 repertoires of a handful of donors were compared, and around 5.1% of clonotypes were shared.

This was a deep-level run. This table comes from immunoSEQ multiplex PCR, and its TCRdb copy is limited to in-frame clones, with some not included. Among 2.5 million or so clones, around 90% were seen once, and the ten largest hold 0.11% to 0.15%. This CDR3 has 13 residues. Trimming took off 5 bases at V and 10 bases at J, with 16 bases between the two ends. Germline V CDR1 and CDR2: SGHRS, YFSETQ. This chain connects TRBV5-1 to TRBJ2-1; tentative D call: TRBD1 (5 bases). This clonotype originated in a young man in good health. Sequencing used naive CD4+ T cells sorted from blood. Subset described: CD45RA+ positively selected. Here the CDR3 DNA reads TGCGCCAGCAGTGGGCAGGGAAATGGGGAGCAGTTCTTC. Protein: CASSGQGNGEQFF.